The 27 T cell receptor beta chains listed next were all sequenced from one sample in a study of cytomegalovirus exposure and HLA in healthy donors. PCR involved 60 Vbeta and 13 Jbeta primers. The data were produced by immunoSEQ multiplex PCR, yet TCRdb's version contains in-frame clones alone and is incomplete. The table has some 90,000 clones, less than 80% seen once. The sample was PBMCs. Receptor source: a woman aged 35 to 49 in good health and CMV-seronegative.

The rearrangement links TRBV11-3 to TRBJ2-1; 11 positions match TRBD2. The CDR3 consists of 18 residues. Germline V CDR1 and CDR2: SGHNT, YENEEA. V trimming: 5 bases; J trimming: 0 bases; junction bases outside the gene matches: 9. The CDR3 coding sequence is TGTGCCAGCAGCCCGGGACTAGCGGCGAGTACCTCCTACAATGAGCAGTTCTTC. Translating it yields CASSPGLAASTSYNEQFF.

The chain joins TRBV9 to TRBJ2-3; no reliable D call. V gave up 3 bases and J gave up 1 base, with 9 bases separating them. The CDR3 extends over 14 amino acids. CDR1 SGDLS and CDR2 YYNGEE come from the germline V gene. The CDR3 spells CASSGSPGTDTQYF. CDR3 DNA: TGTGCCAGCAGCGGGTCACCGGGCACAGATACGCAGTATTTT.

The chain recombines TRBV7-2 with TRBJ2-5; 10 positions agree with TRBD2. The CDR3 length is 14 residues. The germline V gene has CDR1 SGHTA and CDR2 FQGNSA. The J segment lost 5 bases and the V segment lost 1 base, leaving 1 base of the junction unmatched. The CDR3 nucleotides read TGTGCCAGCAGCTTAGAACTAGCGGGGGAGACCCAGTACTTC. Its protein product is CASSLELAGETQYF.

This chain joins TRBV18 and TRBJ1-2; tentatively, D is TRBD1 (5 bases). The CDR3 extends over 13 amino acids. Deletions cut 3 bases from V and 4 bases from J, with 9 bases between. The germline V gene encodes CDR1 KGHSH and CDR2 LQKENI. This CDR3 is CASSPLDTYGYTF. The CDR3 DNA reads as TGTGCCAGCTCACCTTTGGACACCTATGGCTACACCTTC.

The rearrangement joins TRBV10-2 to TRBJ1-3; maybe TRBD1 (6 bases). The CDR3 sequence is 16 residues long. V was shortened by 5 bases and J by 0 bases, with 14 bases between the two germline ends. The V gene's germline CDR1 is WSHSY and CDR2 SAAADI. Here the CDR3 DNA reads TGCGCCAGCAGTTCCCGACAGGCACCCTCTGGAAACACCATATATTTT. Translated, it gives CASSSRQAPSGNTIYF.

For the CDR3, the DNA is TGTGCCAGCAGCAAAGCCCCGGGACAGACAAATGAAAAACTGTTTTTT. Translated: CASSKAPGQTNEKLFF. V gene TRBV25-1 combines with J gene TRBJ1-4; 7 bases align to TRBD1. Germline V gene sequence: CDR1 MGHDK, CDR2 SYGVNS. J was trimmed by 5 bases and V by 6 bases; bases with no gene match: 12. There are 16 residues in the CDR3.

CDR3 in amino acids: CASSLNLGAAFF. CDR3 DNA: TGTGCCAGCAGTTTAAATTTAGGGGCAGCTTTCTTT. V usage is TRBV28 and J usage is TRBJ1-1; D possibly corresponds to TRBD1 (5 bases). The CDR3 loop spans 12 amino acids. The germline V and J ends were trimmed by 2 bases and 10 bases, with 11 bases remaining between them. Germline values: CDR1 MDHEN, CDR2 SYDVKM.

This sequence joins TRBV5-1 and TRBJ2-3; 9 bases align to TRBD2. V trimming: 4 bases; J trimming: 4 bases; junction bases outside the gene matches: 10. This CDR3 is built from 16 residues. The germline V gene has CDR1 SGHRS and CDR2 YFSETQ. In DNA form, the CDR3 reads TGCGCCAGCAGCGCCGGGACTAGCAGTGGGGCAGATACGCAGTATTTT. Translating gives CASSAGTSSGADTQYF.

This chain uses TRBV5-6 with TRBJ2-1; 9 nucleotides line up with TRBD1. The CDR3 length is 15 residues. Germline values: CDR1 SGHDT, CDR2 YYEEEE. Trimming at V came to 4 bases and at J to 5 bases, leaving 7 bases not matched to a gene. The CDR3 region has the DNA TGTGCCAGCAGCGGGGACAGGGTCCTCCACAATGAGCAGTTCTTC. This translates into CASSGDRVLHNEQFF.

This chain joins TRBV7-2 and TRBJ2-5, with 14 bases lining up with TRBD2. The trim removed 5 bases at V and 5 bases at J, leaving 13 bases unmatched. The germline V gene encodes CDR1 SGHTA and CDR2 FQGNSA. This CDR3 is built from 18 residues. The CDR3 reads CASSLLTSGRGTGETQYF. For the CDR3, the DNA is TGTGCCAGCAGCCTTTTGACTAGCGGGAGGGGGACTGGGGAGACCCAGTACTTC.

This chain uses TRBV5-1 with TRBJ2-1; 10 nucleotides match TRBD1. J lost 7 bases, V lost 3 bases, and 4 bases had no gene match. Germline assignment: CDR1 SGHRS and CDR2 YFSETQ. The CDR3 covers 14 residues. The CDR3: CASSYDRGRNEQFF. In nucleotides, the CDR3 is TGCGCCAGCAGCTACGACAGGGGGCGTAATGAGCAGTTCTTC.

This clone was recorded only once. The chain joins TRBV28 to TRBJ1-4; D ambiguous. The V and J ends lost 2 bases and 4 bases respectively, with 8 bases between them. This CDR3 spans 14 amino acids. CDR1 and CDR2 from the germline V gene are MDHEN and SYDVKM. The DNA of the CDR3 is TGTGCCAGCAGTTTAGGCGGCTTTAATGAAAAACTGTTTTTT. Translation gives CASSLGGFNEKLFF.

This clone has more than one count but fewer than ten. The chain uses TRBV28 and TRBJ1-5; weak D call: TRBD1 (6 bases). V was shortened by 6 bases and J by 3 bases, with 21 bases between the two germline ends. The CDR3 length is 17 residues. CDR1 MDHEN and CDR2 SYDVKM come from the germline V gene. CDR3 bases: TGTGCCAGCAGCCCCCGCCAGGGGTTCGGGGACAATCAGCCCCAGCATTTT. As protein: CASSPRQGFGDNQPQHF.

The V and J genes are TRBV4-1 and TRBJ1-4; TRBD1 matches 8 bases. Germline V gene sequence: CDR1 MGHRA, CDR2 YSYEKL. The CDR3 loop spans 17 amino acids. V shed 1 base and J 5 bases; nucleotides not matched to a gene: 9. CDR3: CASSQVPGTGHNEKLFF. As DNA, the CDR3 is TGCGCCAGCAGCCAAGTTCCGGGGACAGGCCACAATGAAAAACTGTTTTTT.

The chain employs TRBV19 and TRBJ1-5; possibly TRBD1 for D (6 bases). V lost 5 bases and J 4 bases, leaving 12 bases between the germline ends. This CDR3 region has 14 residues. The germline V gene encodes CDR1 LNHDA and CDR2 SQIVND (reference sequence). CDR3 nucleotide sequence: TGTGCCAGTAGTGAAACAGGGCGGAATCAGCCCCAGCATTTT. Its translation is CASSETGRNQPQHF.

This clone has a single count. The chain carries TRBV28 and TRBJ2-7, with TRBD2 matching over 7 bases. The germline gives CDR1 MDHEN, CDR2 SYDVKM. The V gene end was trimmed by 10 bases and the J gene end by 5 bases; junction bases not matched to a gene: 11. The CDR3 contains 13 residues. The CDR3 coding sequence is TGTGCCATAAAGGGGAGGGAGTTCCACGAGCAGTACTTC. This encodes CAIKGREFHEQYF.

The gene calls are TRBV4-2 and TRBJ2-3; 10 bases match TRBD2. Germline lookup yields CDR1 LGHNA and CDR2 YNFKEQ. V lost 4 bases and J lost 3; bases outside the gene matches: 10. The CDR3 loop spans 17 amino acids. For the CDR3, the DNA is TGTGCCAGCAGCCGTGGCCCTGCTAGCGGGAGAACAGATACGCAGTATTTT. It codes for CASSRGPASGRTDTQYF.

V gene TRBV4-3 combines with J gene TRBJ1-1; D not certain. The V end was cut by 3 bases, the J end by 0 bases, with 8 bases between. The germline CDR1 and CDR2 sequences are LGHNA and YSLEER. The CDR3 is 14 residues long. Written as DNA, the CDR3 is TGCGCCAGCAGCCAGCGTCCCCTGAACACTGAAGCTTTCTTT. Amino acids: CASSQRPLNTEAFF.

J is TRBJ1-3 and V is TRBV15; TRBD1 matches at 7 bases. This CDR3 is 15 amino acids long. The V gene's germline CDR1 is LNHNV and CDR2 YYDKDF (reference sequence). J gave up 3 bases and V 0 bases, and 2 bases lay outside the gene matches. CDR3 in amino acids: CATSRDSGGGNTIYF. The CDR3 nucleotides read TGTGCCACCAGCAGAGATTCAGGGGGTGGAAACACCATATATTTT.

The CDR3 coding sequence is TGTGCCAGTAGTATTCGACAGGGGGCAGGGCAGCCCCAGCATTTT. Amino acid sequence: CASSIRQGAGQPQHF. The chain joins TRBV19 to TRBJ1-5, with 10 positions matching TRBD1. Germline lookup yields CDR1 LNHDA and CDR2 SQIVND (reference sequence). This CDR3 is 15 amino acids long. Losses at the gene ends were 3 bases for V and 7 bases for J; bases not matched to a gene: 6.

This clone was counted between two and nine times. The rearrangement links TRBV5-1 to TRBJ2-7, with TRBD1 identical over 8 bases. After removal of 9 bases from V and 2 bases from J, the junction contained 7 bases not matched to a gene. Germline V gene data show CDR1 as SGHRS and CDR2 as YFSETQ. The CDR3 sequence is 13 residues long. The CDR3 sequence: CAKRGQVTYEQYF. CDR3 nucleotides: TGCGCCAAGAGGGGACAGGTAACCTACGAGCAGTACTTC.

The chain recombines TRBV6-1 with TRBJ2-2, with 7 bases identical to TRBD2. Trimming removed 8 bases from V and 4 bases from J; junction bases left unmatched: 10. The CDR3 is 15 residues long. The germline V gene encodes CDR1 MNHNS and CDR2 SASEGT. The CDR3 DNA reads as TGTGCCAGCGGGTCAGCGGGGAGCCTCACCGGGGAGCTGTTTTTT. Translated, it gives CASGSAGSLTGELFF.

This clone was detected a few times. The chain is built from TRBV6-6 and TRBJ1-1; possible D gene TRBD1, 5 bases. The CDR3 sequence is 14 residues long. CDR1 MNHNY and CDR2 SVGAGI come from the germline V gene (reference sequence). Trimming removed 5 bases from V and 1 base from J, with 11 bases in between. CDR3 protein: CASSHTTGNTEAFF. CDR3 sequence (DNA): TGTGCCAGCAGTCACACTACAGGGAACACTGAAGCTTTCTTT.

The CDR3 DNA follows: TGTGCCAGCAAGAGAGGTGAAGCTTTCTTT. It codes for CASKRGEAFF. The rearrangement links TRBV28 to TRBJ1-1; no firm D call. Trimming removed 7 bases at V and 7 bases at J, with 7 bases between. CDR3 size: 10 residues. Per germline, CDR1 MDHEN and CDR2 SYDVKM.

The chain recombines TRBV5-4 with TRBJ1-1; 9 nucleotides match TRBD1. Trimming cost V 3 bases and J 10 bases; bases outside gene matches: 10. The CDR3 is 14 amino acids. Germline V gives CDR1 SGHNT, CDR2 YYREEE (reference sequence). The CDR3 is CASSSGQGNMVAFF. CDR3 coding DNA: TGTGCCAGCAGCTCAGGACAGGGGAACATGGTAGCTTTCTTT.

This clone occurred once. J is TRBJ2-7 and V is TRBV30; TRBD2 aligns across 7 bases. J gave up 4 bases and V 3 bases, and 6 bases lay outside the gene matches. The CDR3 consists of 13 residues. Germline V gives CDR1 GTSNPN, CDR2 SVGIG (reference sequence). The CDR3 region is CAWSSGGSYEQYF. CDR3 nucleotide sequence: TGTGCCTGGAGCTCGGGAGGTTCGTACGAGCAGTACTTC. Looking up the rest from reference TRBV30 and TRBJ2-7 gives the full variable domain: SQTIHQWPATLVQPVGSPLSLECTVEGTSNPNLYWYRQAAGRGLQLLFYSVGIGQISSEVPQNLSASRPQDRQFILSSKKLLLSDSGFYLCAWSSGGSYEQYFGPGTRLTVT.

V usage is TRBV5-1 and J usage is TRBJ2-7; TRBD2 agrees at 11 bases. The V and J ends lost 1 base and 4 bases, in that order; junction bases with no gene match: 16. This CDR3 spans 19 amino acids. Germline V lookup: CDR1 SGHRS, CDR2 YFSETQ. The CDR3 DNA reads as TGCGCCAGCAGCTTGCGTTCGGGACTAGCGGATTTACGCCCTTACGAGCAGTACTTC. Residues: CASSLRSGLADLRPYEQYF.